This T cell receptor beta chain was identified in a study of blood T cell repertoires in COVID-19 (dated by TCRdb to 2018 to 2020). Concerning the study at large: Samples covering the acute and convalescent phases of COVID-19 were provided by collaborators in the United States, Italy and Spain. Deeply sampled blood TCRbeta repertoires from subjects exposed to, actively infected with, or recovered from COVID-19 were included in the dataset. The samples were drawn from two sources: the first 160 participants of the ongoing ImmuneRACE study, and 1,200 or so subjects contributed by 6 global collaborators. The sample metadata nearly always contained a de-identified subject ID, COVID-19 status, age in years and sex. The repertoires were released in a freely available public database intended as a resource for research on the immune response to SARS-CoV-2. The material from the prospective study consisted of cDNA or gDNA derived from T cells, B-cell-depleted T cells, or PBMCs. Where available, HLA class I and class II types were obtained from metadata supplied by the sample provider rather than from assay-based typing. The paper's findings and limits, for the study overall: How much clinical and demographic metadata was included differed by source and by participant, and the metadata was provided uncurated.

Reading the germline V gene gives CDR1 KGHSH and CDR2 LQKENI. Cut back by 3 bases and 5 bases, the V and J ends lie 13 bases apart. The CDR3, from cysteine to phenylalanine, totals 14 residues. The CDR3 DNA has 42 bases and is translated from base 1. The collaborating institutions used their own protocols to collect whole blood in K2EDTA tubes. For TCRbeta analysis, collaborators shipped samples as frozen whole blood, isolated PBMCs, or DNA extracted from either of those sample types. This clone is a singleton in its sample. Its antigen has not been determined. Base-call qualities are not available, and no considerably larger clone is one nucleotide away. TCRbeta CDR3 regions were amplified from genomic DNA using the immunoSEQ Assay, a bias-controlled multiplex PCR. The published analysis was carried out like this. Nucleated cell counts per sample were estimated from amplification of reference gene primers within the assay. To quantify the absolute abundance of each unique TCRbeta CDR3 rearrangement, sequence reads were collapsed and filtered. For each sample, productive Simpson clonality was calculated as the square root of Simpson's diversity index over productive rearrangements. As stored in TCRdb, this immuneACCESS dataset retains in-frame rearrangements with V and J assigned. A fraction of the clones does not appear; measured against another copy, unresolved V genes explain less than half of the discrepancy, and the remainder lacks a known reason. Clonal size and the V and J genes are those of that table, whereas D and trimming came from the DNA. Within this sample are approximately 350,000 clones, with over 70% of them counted one time only. 2.5% to 3% of the sample lies in the top ten.

Sequenced input: peripheral blood. This TCR came from a man younger than 45 with active or convalescent COVID-19. The chain is made from TRBV18 and TRBJ2-5; tentative D gene TRBD2, with 6 bases matching. The base sequence is TGTGCCAGCTCACCCCCGGGGACTGGCGAGACCCAGTACTTC. It is translated as CASSPPGTGETQYF.